The 8 T cell receptor beta chains presented below share a single source sample, sequenced in a study of OX40 agonist ivuxolimab in advanced cancers. Using immunoSEQ multiplex PCR, the repertoire was profiled, and TCRdb retains in-frame clones only, with some absent. The sample contains around 77,000 clones, around 94% of which appear only once. The sample here was CD4+ or CD8+ T cells sorted from blood, taken in a trial of the OX40 agonist ivuxolimab. The receptors stem from an adult with an advanced solid tumor such as melanoma, head and neck, liver or kidney cancer.

J is TRBJ2-5 and V is TRBV6-5, with D perhaps matching TRBD2 (7 bases). The CDR3 consists of 14 residues. Germline V gene lookup returns CDR1 MNHEY and CDR2 SVGAGI. The V and J ends lost 6 bases and 7 bases respectively, with 18 bases between them. The DNA for the CDR3 is TGTGCCAGCAGGACCCCCGGGGGGCATGGGACCCAGTACTTC. It encodes CASRTPGGHGTQYF.

The CDR3 DNA follows: TGTGCCAGCAACCGGGACCCAGTACAATATGAGCAGTTCTTC. The encoded protein is CASNRDPVQYEQFF. The chain couples TRBV2 to TRBJ2-1, with D perhaps being TRBD1 or TRBD2 (5 bases each). The CDR3 consists of 14 residues. Germline values: CDR1 SNHLY, CDR2 FYNNEI. The germline V and J ends were trimmed by 7 bases and 8 bases, with 18 bases remaining between them.

The V call is TRBV7-9, the J call TRBJ1-4; D may be TRBD1 (5 bases). The germline CDR1 and CDR2 sequences are SEHNR and FQNEAQ (reference sequence). The V end lost 6 bases, the J end lost 3 bases, and 14 bases lay between the germline ends. The CDR3 runs 15 residues. The DNA for the CDR3 is TGTGCCAGCAGTCCCAGGGTAAAGGCTAATGAAAAACTGTTTTTT. Protein sequence: CASSPRVKANEKLFF.

The V and J genes are TRBV28 and TRBJ1-4; D might be TRBD1 (6 bases). Trimming stripped 4 bases from V and 7 bases from J, with 13 bases between. CDR1 and CDR2 from the germline V gene are MDHEN and SYDVKM. The CDR3 is 14 residues long. The CDR3 DNA sequence: TGTGCCAGCAGTTCAGGGGCCGGGGGTGAAAAACTGTTTTTT. Protein product: CASSSGAGGEKLFF.

The chain is built from TRBV6-5 and TRBJ2-3; D ambiguous. The CDR3 spans 12 residues. The V and J ends lost 4 bases and 2 bases respectively, with 4 bases between them. Germline CDR1 reads MNHEY; CDR2 reads SVGAGI. The CDR3 region is CASSSATDTQYF. The CDR3 DNA sequence: TGTGCCAGCAGTTCCGCCACAGATACGCAGTATTTT.

This chain connects TRBV6-5 to TRBJ2-5, with TRBD1 identical over 8 bases. The trim removed 6 bases at V and 2 bases at J, leaving 5 bases unmatched. The germline gives CDR1 MNHEY, CDR2 SVGAGI. This CDR3 has 14 residues. This chain's CDR3 is CASRDRGRQETQYF. The CDR3 nucleotides are TGTGCCAGCAGAGACAGGGGACGTCAAGAGACCCAGTACTTC.

This chain uses TRBV6-6 with TRBJ2-1; no clear D gene. Trimming took 4 bases from V and 6 from J, leaving 10 bases between them. Germline assignment: CDR1 MNHNY and CDR2 SVGAGI (reference sequence). The CDR3 is 13 amino acids. Here the CDR3 DNA reads TGTGCCAGCAGTTTTGACTCGCTCAATGAGCAGTTCTTC. It translates to CASSFDSLNEQFF.

CDR3: CSVELGGYTEAFF. CDR3 bases: TGCAGCGTTGAACTGGGGGGGTACACTGAAGCTTTCTTT. This chain joins TRBV29-1 and TRBJ1-1, with D possibly matching TRBD1 (5 bases). V shed 2 bases and J shed 3 bases, with 10 bases lying between them. This CDR3 comprises 13 residues. The V gene's germline CDR1 is SQVTM and CDR2 ANQGSEA.